This T cell receptor (beta chain) was obtained from a study of blood T cell repertoires in COVID-19. Study context: COVID-19 samples from acute and convalescent phases originated in the United States, Italy and Spain. The cDNA or gDNA used as material had been derived from T cells, B-cell-depleted T cells, or PBMCs.

CDR1 SGDLS and CDR2 YYNGEE come from the germline V gene. CDR3 length: 15 amino acids. V shed 0 bases, J shed 8 bases, and the junction held 10 bases outside the gene matches. Generated by immunoSEQ multiplex PCR, the TCRdb table keeps only in-frame clones and is missing some. The sample contains approximately 110,000 clones, roughly 80% of which appear only once. Sequencing was done on a sample of peripheral blood. The origin of this receptor is a man aged 45-60 years with acute or convalescent COVID-19. This chain joins TRBV9 and TRBJ1-2; 7 nucleotides match TRBD1. Here the CDR3 reads CASSVAIQGHQGYTF. Written as DNA, the CDR3 is TGTGCCAGCAGCGTAGCTATACAGGGGCATCAAGGCTACACCTTC.